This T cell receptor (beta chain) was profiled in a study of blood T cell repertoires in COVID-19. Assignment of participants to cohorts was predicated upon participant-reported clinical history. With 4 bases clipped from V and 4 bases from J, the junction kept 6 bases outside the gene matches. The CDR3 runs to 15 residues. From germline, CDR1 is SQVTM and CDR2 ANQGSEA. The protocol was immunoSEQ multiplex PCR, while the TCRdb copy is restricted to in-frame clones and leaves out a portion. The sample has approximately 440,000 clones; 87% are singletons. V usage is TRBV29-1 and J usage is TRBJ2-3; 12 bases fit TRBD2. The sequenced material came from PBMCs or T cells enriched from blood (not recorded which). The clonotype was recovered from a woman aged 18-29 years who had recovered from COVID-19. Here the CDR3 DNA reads TGCAGCGTTGCCCCTAGCGGGGGGGCCCCAGATACGCAGTATTTT. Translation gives CSVAPSGGAPDTQYF.